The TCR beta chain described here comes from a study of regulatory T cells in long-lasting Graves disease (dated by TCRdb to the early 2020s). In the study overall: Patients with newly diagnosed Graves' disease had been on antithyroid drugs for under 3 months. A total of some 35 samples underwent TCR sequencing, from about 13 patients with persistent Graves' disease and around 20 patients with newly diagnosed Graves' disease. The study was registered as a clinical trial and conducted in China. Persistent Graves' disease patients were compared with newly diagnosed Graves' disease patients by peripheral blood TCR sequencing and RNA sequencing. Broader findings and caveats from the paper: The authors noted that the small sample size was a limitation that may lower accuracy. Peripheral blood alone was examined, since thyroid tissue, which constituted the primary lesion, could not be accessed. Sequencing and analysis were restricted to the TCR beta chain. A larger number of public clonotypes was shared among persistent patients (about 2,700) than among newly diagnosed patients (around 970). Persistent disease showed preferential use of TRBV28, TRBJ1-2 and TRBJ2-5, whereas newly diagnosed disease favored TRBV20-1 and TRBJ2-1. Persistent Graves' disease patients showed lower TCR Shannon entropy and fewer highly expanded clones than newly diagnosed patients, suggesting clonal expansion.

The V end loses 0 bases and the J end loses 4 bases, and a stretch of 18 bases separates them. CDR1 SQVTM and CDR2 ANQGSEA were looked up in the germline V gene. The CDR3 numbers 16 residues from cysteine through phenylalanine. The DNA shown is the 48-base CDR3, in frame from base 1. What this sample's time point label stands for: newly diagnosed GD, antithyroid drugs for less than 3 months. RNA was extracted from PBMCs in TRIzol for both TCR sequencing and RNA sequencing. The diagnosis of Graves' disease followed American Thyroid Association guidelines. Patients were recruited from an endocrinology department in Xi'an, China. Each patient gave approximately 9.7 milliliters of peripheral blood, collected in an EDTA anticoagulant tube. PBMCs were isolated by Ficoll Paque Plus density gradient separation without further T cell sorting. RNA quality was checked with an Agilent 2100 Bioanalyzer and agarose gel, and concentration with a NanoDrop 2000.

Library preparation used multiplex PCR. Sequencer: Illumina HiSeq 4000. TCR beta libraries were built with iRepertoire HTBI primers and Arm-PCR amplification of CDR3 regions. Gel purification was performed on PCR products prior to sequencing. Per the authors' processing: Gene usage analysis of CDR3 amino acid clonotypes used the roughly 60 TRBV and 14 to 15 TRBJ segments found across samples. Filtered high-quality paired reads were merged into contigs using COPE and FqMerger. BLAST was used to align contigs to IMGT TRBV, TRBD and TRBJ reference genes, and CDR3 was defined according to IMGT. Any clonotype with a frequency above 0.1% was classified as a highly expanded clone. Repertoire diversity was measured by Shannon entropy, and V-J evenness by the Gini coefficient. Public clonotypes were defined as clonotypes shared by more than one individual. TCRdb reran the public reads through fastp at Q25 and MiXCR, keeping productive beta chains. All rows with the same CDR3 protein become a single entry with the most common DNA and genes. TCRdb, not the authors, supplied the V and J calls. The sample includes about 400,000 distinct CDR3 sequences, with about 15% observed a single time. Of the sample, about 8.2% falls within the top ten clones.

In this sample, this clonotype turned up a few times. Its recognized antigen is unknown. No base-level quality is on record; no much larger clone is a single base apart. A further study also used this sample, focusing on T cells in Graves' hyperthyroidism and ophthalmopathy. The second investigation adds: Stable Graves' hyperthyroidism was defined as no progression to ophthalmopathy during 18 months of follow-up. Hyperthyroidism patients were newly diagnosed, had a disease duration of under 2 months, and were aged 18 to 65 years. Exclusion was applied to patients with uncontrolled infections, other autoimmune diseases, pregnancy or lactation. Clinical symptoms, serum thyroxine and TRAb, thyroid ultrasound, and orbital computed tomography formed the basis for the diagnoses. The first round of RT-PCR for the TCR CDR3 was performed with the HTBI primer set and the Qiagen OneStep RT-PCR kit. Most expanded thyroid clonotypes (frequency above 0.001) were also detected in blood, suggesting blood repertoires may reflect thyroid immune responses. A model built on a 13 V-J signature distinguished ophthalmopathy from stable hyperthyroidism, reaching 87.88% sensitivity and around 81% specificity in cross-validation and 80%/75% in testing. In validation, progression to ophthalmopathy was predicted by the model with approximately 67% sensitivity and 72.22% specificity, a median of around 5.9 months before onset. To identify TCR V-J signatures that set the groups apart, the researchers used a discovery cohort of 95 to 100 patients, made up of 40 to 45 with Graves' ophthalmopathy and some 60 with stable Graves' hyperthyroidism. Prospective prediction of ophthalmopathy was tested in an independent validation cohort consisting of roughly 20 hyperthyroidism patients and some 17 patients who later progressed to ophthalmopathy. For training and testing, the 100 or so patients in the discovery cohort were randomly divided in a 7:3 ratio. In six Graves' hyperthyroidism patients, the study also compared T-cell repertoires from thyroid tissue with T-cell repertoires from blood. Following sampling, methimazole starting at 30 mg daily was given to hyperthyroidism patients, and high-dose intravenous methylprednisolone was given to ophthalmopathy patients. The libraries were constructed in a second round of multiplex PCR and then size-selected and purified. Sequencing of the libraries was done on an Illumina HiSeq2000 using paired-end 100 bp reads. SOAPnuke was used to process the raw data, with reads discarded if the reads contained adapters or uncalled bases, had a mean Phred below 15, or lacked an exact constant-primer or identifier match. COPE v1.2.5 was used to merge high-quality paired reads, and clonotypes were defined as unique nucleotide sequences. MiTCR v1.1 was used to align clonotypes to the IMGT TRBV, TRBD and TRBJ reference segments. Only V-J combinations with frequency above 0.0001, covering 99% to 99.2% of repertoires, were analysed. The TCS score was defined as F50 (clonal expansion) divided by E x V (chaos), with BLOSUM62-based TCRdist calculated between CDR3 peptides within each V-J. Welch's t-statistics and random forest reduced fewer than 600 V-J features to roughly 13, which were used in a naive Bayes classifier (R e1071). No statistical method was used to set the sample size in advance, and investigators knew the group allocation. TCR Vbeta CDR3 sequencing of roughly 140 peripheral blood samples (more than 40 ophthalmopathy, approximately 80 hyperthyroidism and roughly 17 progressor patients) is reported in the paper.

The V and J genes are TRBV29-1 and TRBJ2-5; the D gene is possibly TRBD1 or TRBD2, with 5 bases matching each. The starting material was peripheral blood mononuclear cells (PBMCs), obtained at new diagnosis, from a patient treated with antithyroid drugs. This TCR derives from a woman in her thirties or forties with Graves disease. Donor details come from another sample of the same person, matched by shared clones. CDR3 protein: CSVEDGGPRAGETQYF. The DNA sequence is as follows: TGCAGCGTTGAAGATGGGGGACCGCGGGCTGGAGAGACCCAGTACTTC.